The source of this T cell receptor (beta chain) is a study of T cell responses to AZD1222 COVID-19 vaccine. Libraries were prepared by immunoSEQ multiplex PCR; TCRdb keeps only in-frame clonotypes and omits some of them. The sample lists 120,000 or so clones; approximately 94% were seen once. The V end was cut by 2 bases, the J end by 3 bases, with 8 bases between. The CDR3 spans 14 residues. The germline V gene encodes CDR1 MNHEY and CDR2 SVGEGT. The sequencing here drew on peripheral blood, taken 28 days after the second AZD1222 dose. This receptor was taken from an adult who received the AZD1222 COVID-19 vaccine. This chain uses TRBV6-2 or TRBV6-3 with TRBJ1-5; D is ambiguous. The CDR3 spells CASSYKLVNQPQHF. DNA for the CDR3: TGTGCCAGCAGTTACAAATTGGTCAATCAGCCCCAGCATTTT.